These 32 T cell receptor beta chains originate from one sample sequenced in a study of T-cell reconstitution after alpha-beta-depleted transplantation in children. Molecular barcoding with unique molecular identifiers was used for the TCRbeta library. Each CDR3 protein gets one entry after TCRdb re-called the PCR reads with MiXCR. The table lists roughly 23,000 distinct CDR3 sequences, 11% of them singletons, with over 20% in the top ten. Sequences were derived from PBMCs from the stem cell graft donor, sampled from the stem cell graft. These receptors were obtained from a human donor who donated a stem cell graft to a child with chronic granulomatous disease.

By sample fraction, this clonotype is medium-sized. The V gene is TRBV20-1, the J gene TRBJ2-5, with no clear D. The CDR3 is 15 amino acids. Trimming took 3 bases from V and 1 from J, leaving 15 bases between them. CDR1 and CDR2 from the germline V gene are DFQATT and SNEGSKA (reference sequence). CDR3 coding DNA: TGCAGTGCTAGTCCTCTCTGGTCTCTCCAAGAGACCCAGTACTTC. Encoded protein: CSASPLWSLQETQYF.

In its sample, this clonotype was seen many times. CDR3 DNA sequence: TGCAGCGTTGAGGGCCAGCGGGGGGGCCGCGAGACCCAGTACTTC. Amino acids: CSVEGQRGGRETQYF. The J gene is TRBJ2-5, the V gene TRBV29-1, with 10 positions matching TRBD2. Trimming at V came to 3 bases and at J to 5 bases, leaving 9 bases not matched to a gene. CDR1 and CDR2 (germline): SQVTM, ANQGSEA. This CDR3 contains 15 residues.

The V call is TRBV15, the J call TRBJ1-1; D gene ambiguous. Deletions cut 0 bases from V and 0 bases from J, with 8 bases between. Germline values: CDR1 LNHNV, CDR2 YYDKDF (reference sequence). This CDR3 spans 15 amino acids. In DNA, the CDR3 is TGTGCCACCAGCAGAGATCGGGGTGTGAACACTGAAGCTTTCTTT. This gives the protein CATSRDRGVNTEAFF.

This clonotype has at least ten counts. The chain links TRBV7-2 to TRBJ2-5; TRBD1 or TRBD2 may be the D gene (5 bases each). Germline CDR1 is SGHTA and CDR2 is FQGNSA. The CDR3 has 13 residues. V was trimmed by 3 bases and J by 5 bases, leaving 10 bases between them. The CDR3 DNA is TGTGCCAGCAGCTTCGGGACCGGGGAGACCCAGTACTTC. Protein sequence: CASSFGTGETQYF.

Many counts were recorded for this clonotype. This chain connects TRBV14 to TRBJ1-1; TRBD1 might be the D (5 bases). The germline gives CDR1 SGHDN, CDR2 FVKESK. V lost 0 bases and J lost 0, with 11 bases in between. The CDR3 extends over 16 amino acids. CDR3 region: CASSQDWGGLNTEAFF. Written as DNA, the CDR3 is TGTGCCAGCAGCCAAGATTGGGGGGGACTGAACACTGAAGCTTTCTTT.

This rearrangement joins TRBV6-4 to TRBJ2-1; TRBD2 agrees at 9 bases. The germline V gene has CDR1 MRHNA and CDR2 SNTAGT. Losses at the gene ends were 0 bases for V and 6 bases for J; bases not matched to a gene: 0. CDR3 length equals 14 residues. CDR3 region: CASSDSSGSNEQFF. CDR3 bases: TGTGCCAGCAGTGACTCTAGCGGGAGCAATGAGCAGTTCTTC.

This clonotype was recorded many times. V usage is TRBV12-3 or TRBV12-4 and J usage is TRBJ2-5, with D hard to call. This CDR3 has 14 residues. V lost 5 bases and J 1 base, leaving 11 bases between the germline ends. In DNA form, the CDR3 reads TGTGCCAGCAGTCCCTACCAAGGCCAAGAGACCCAGTACTTC. Residues: CASSPYQGQETQYF.

This clonotype appeared many times. The V gene is TRBV4-2, the J gene TRBJ2-1; 10 bases line up with TRBD2. J was trimmed by 5 bases and V by 1 base; bases with no gene match: 20. Germline assignment: CDR1 LGHNA and CDR2 YNFKEQ. This CDR3 region has 21 residues. The CDR3 is CASSQVLAGSGRGTMNNEQFF. CDR3 DNA sequence: TGTGCCAGCAGCCAAGTCTTAGCAGGGAGCGGGAGGGGGACTATGAACAATGAGCAGTTCTTC.

This clonotype was observed at least ten times. The chain recombines TRBV20-1 with TRBJ2-1; D gene unclear. V lost 0 bases, J lost 7 bases, and 10 bases lay in between. CDR3 length equals 13 residues. CDR1 is DFQATT and CDR2 is SNEGSKA in the germline V gene (reference sequence). The CDR3 nucleotides read TGCAGTGCTAGAGATTCCCTTCCAAATGAGCAGTTCTTC. Encoded protein: CSARDSLPNEQFF.

This clonotype was counted many times. V gene TRBV10-3 combines with J gene TRBJ1-5; 7 nucleotides agree with TRBD1. From germline, CDR1 is ENHRY and CDR2 SYGVKD. CDR3 length: 12 residues. The J segment lost 11 bases and the V segment lost 6 bases, leaving 7 bases of the junction unmatched. Here the CDR3 DNA reads TGTGCCATCAGCCCCCAGGGGGGAGCCCAGCATTTT. It translates to CAISPQGGAQHF.

This clonotype was recorded many times. The CDR3 reads CASSSGLAGGNEQYF. CDR3 nucleotides: TGTGCCAGCAGCTCCGGACTAGCGGGTGGGAACGAGCAGTACTTC. V usage is TRBV7-9 and J usage is TRBJ2-7; 11 nucleotides align to TRBD2. Unmatched junction bases numbered 7, after V lost 4 bases and J lost 5 bases. The CDR3 has 15 residues. Germline CDR1 reads SEHNR; CDR2 reads FQNEAQ (reference sequence). Looking up the rest from reference TRBV7-9 and TRBJ2-7 gives the full variable domain: DTGVSQNPRHKITKRGQNVTFRCDPISEHNRLYWYRQTLGQGPEFLTYFQNEAQLEKSRLLSDRFSAERPKGSFSTLEIQRTEQGDSAMYLCASSSGLAGGNEQYFGPGTRLTVT.

To note about this clonotype: The junction departs from germline at one end; a sequencing error may be responsible. This sequence joins TRBV7-3 and TRBJ2-2; TRBD2 matches 7 bases. The CDR3 runs to 16 residues. Germline CDR1 is SGHTA and CDR2 is FQGTGA. CDR3 in amino acids: CASSLQSGLSREEPFF. CDR3 coding DNA: TGTGCCAGCAGCTTACAGTCGGGACTCTCACGGGAGGAGCCGTTTTTT.

This clonotype was counted ten times or more. The V gene is TRBV10-3, the J gene TRBJ1-2, with D uncertain. V shed 0 bases and J shed 7 bases, with 9 bases lying between them. Germline CDR1 ENHRY, CDR2 SYGVKD. CDR3 length: 13 amino acids. This chain's CDR3 is CAISESTRLGYTF. CDR3 bases: TGTGCCATCAGTGAGTCGACCAGGCTTGGCTACACCTTC.

This clonotype came up many times. The chain links TRBV7-9 to TRBJ1-1; no clear D. This CDR3 contains 13 residues. V gave up 5 bases and J gave up 4 bases, with 11 bases separating them. Germline CDR1 reads SEHNR; CDR2 reads FQNEAQ (reference sequence). The CDR3 DNA sequence: TGTGCCAGCAGCACTGACTGGGGCACTGAAGCTTTCTTT. Translation gives CASSTDWGTEAFF.

At least ten counts were recorded for this clonotype. V gene TRBV6-2 or TRBV6-3 combines with J gene TRBJ2-2; 10 bases are a match to TRBD2. There are 18 residues in the CDR3. Germline assignment: CDR1 MNHEY and CDR2 SVGEGT. V lost 0 bases and J lost 5; bases outside the gene matches: 9. CDR3 sequence: CASSYSGLAGARTGELFF. CDR3 nucleotides: TGTGCCAGCAGTTACTCAGGGCTAGCGGGAGCAAGGACCGGGGAGCTGTTTTTT.

This clonotype was seen only once. Likely a read error: the CDR3 ends without its conserved phenylalanine or tryptophan. This chain's CDR3 is CASSAGPGYEQYL. CDR3 nucleotides: TGTGCCAGCAGCGCGGGACCGGGCTACGAGCAGTACTTG. The V call is TRBV28, the J call TRBJ2-7, with a tentative D call TRBD2 (6 bases). CDR3 size: 13 residues. The ends were cut back, 6 bases at V and 3 bases at J, with 12 bases in the middle. Germline V lookup: CDR1 MDHEN, CDR2 SYDVKM.

The chain couples TRBV11-2 to TRBJ2-5, with D uncertain. CDR1 and CDR2 from the germline V gene are SGHAT and FQNNGV. V shed 2 bases and J shed 1 base, with 8 bases lying between them. The CDR3 length is 14 residues. The chain's CDR3 is CASSLYAPQETQYF. For the CDR3, the DNA is TGTGCCAGCAGCTTATATGCCCCCCAAGAGACCCAGTACTTC. The complete variable domain, with remaining parts taken from reference TRBV11-2 and TRBJ2-5, reads EAGVAQSPRYKIIEKRQSVAFWCNPISGHATLYWYQQILGQGPKLLIQFQNNGVVDDSQLPKDRFSAERLKGVDSTLKIQPAKLEDSAVYLCASSLYAPQETQYFGPGTRLLVL.

This chain uses TRBV20-1 with TRBJ2-1; D may be TRBD1 (6 bases). Germline lookup yields CDR1 DFQATT and CDR2 SNEGSKA (reference sequence). The length of the CDR3 is 18 residues. The ends were cut back, 3 bases at V and 6 bases at J, with 27 bases in the middle. The CDR3 DNA reads as TGCAGTGCTAGTCCCTTCAATACGGACAGTTACAAGGTCAATGAGCAGTTCTTC. This sequence encodes CSASPFNTDSYKVNEQFF.

This clonotype was recorded at least ten times. The genes are TRBV21-1 and TRBJ2-7; TRBD1 is the table's D call and was not checked against the DNA. TRBV21-1 is classified as a pseudogene. The CDR3 runs to 14 residues. The CDR3 region is CASSKWGQSYEQYF. In nucleotides, the CDR3 is TGTGCCAGCAGCAAGTGGGGCCAATCCTACGAGCAGTACTTC.

This clonotype occurred a few times. The V call is TRBV5-1, the J call TRBJ1-1, with 10 bases lining up with TRBD1. Per the germline V gene, CDR1 is SGHRS and CDR2 is YFSETQ. The length of the CDR3 is 13 residues. V lost 3 bases and J lost 7; bases outside the gene matches: 3. The chain's CDR3 is CASSWTGGIEAFF. The CDR3 nucleotides read TGCGCCAGCAGCTGGACAGGGGGAATTGAAGCTTTCTTT.

This clonotype showed up many times. CDR3: CASSLFGGGSETQYF. In nucleotides, the CDR3 is TGTGCCAGCAGCTTATTTGGGGGCGGGAGTGAGACCCAGTACTTC. V is TRBV7-9 and J is TRBJ2-5, with a possible D match to TRBD2 (7 bases). The V end lost 2 bases, the J end lost 5 bases, and 15 bases lay between the germline ends. Germline-derived CDR1 and CDR2 are SEHNR and FQNEAQ (reference sequence). CDR3 length equals 15 residues.

This clonotype appeared a few times. CDR3 sequence (DNA): TGCAGCGGTGGGGACCGGTTCTTC. Translation: CSGGDRFF. The chain couples TRBV29-1 to TRBJ2-1, with D tentatively TRBD1 or TRBD2 (5 bases each). The germline V gene has CDR1 SQVTM and CDR2 ANQGSEA. The CDR3 loop spans 8 amino acids. V was clipped by 7 bases and J by 15 bases, with 10 bases between them.

There are many counts of this clonotype. The chain couples TRBV15 to TRBJ2-2; no clear D gene. Germline CDR1 reads LNHNV; CDR2 reads YYDKDF (reference sequence). Trimming shortened V by 3 bases and J by 2 bases, and 7 bases separated the two germline ends. The CDR3 contains 14 residues. The CDR3 loop reads CATSRPDNTGELFF. The CDR3 DNA reads as TGTGCCACCAGCAGGCCCGACAACACCGGGGAGCTGTTTTTT. The variable domain in full, completed from reference TRBV15 and TRBJ2-2, reads DAMVIQNPRYQVTQFGKPVTLSCSQTLNHNVMYWYQQKSSQAPKLLFHYYDKDFNNEADTPDNFQSRRPNTSFCFLDIRSPGLGDTAMYLCATSRPDNTGELFFGEGSRLTVL.

This clonotype was observed at least ten times. The chain uses TRBV20-1 and TRBJ2-5, with 8 bases lining up with TRBD2. Trimming took 6 bases from V and 5 from J; bases not matched to a gene: 14. In germline, CDR1 is DFQATT, CDR2 SNEGSKA (reference sequence). This CDR3 contains 15 residues. The DNA of the CDR3 is TGCAGTGCCCATGAGGGGAGCGGGAGCGGCGAGACCCAGTACTTC. Translating gives CSAHEGSGSGETQYF.

This clonotype has ten or more counts. This chain connects TRBV5-1 to TRBJ2-3; possibly TRBD2 for D (6 bases). V was clipped by 2 bases and J by 0 bases, with 10 bases between them. The CDR3 sequence is 15 residues long. CDR1 is SGHRS, CDR2 YFSETQ, per germline. CDR3 amino acids: CASSLPSASTDTQYF. In DNA form, the CDR3 reads TGCGCCAGCAGCTTACCTAGCGCCAGCACAGATACGCAGTATTTT.

This clonotype is medium-sized within its sample. The V call is TRBV20-1, the J call TRBJ2-7; D ambiguous. The CDR3 contains 11 residues. CDR1 DFQATT and CDR2 SNEGSKA come from the germline V gene (reference sequence). Trimming shortened V by 1 base and J by 4 bases, and 5 bases separated the two germline ends. CDR3 residues: CSARGTYEQYF. In nucleotides, the CDR3 is TGCAGTGCTAGAGGGACGTACGAGCAGTACTTC.

This clonotype was recorded at least ten times. V gene TRBV18 combines with J gene TRBJ2-3; perhaps TRBD1 as D (5 bases). V shed 2 bases and J shed 3 bases, with 9 bases lying between them. CDR1 and CDR2 from the germline V gene are KGHSH and LQKENI. The CDR3 covers 14 residues. The CDR3 DNA follows: TGTGCCAGCTCACCAACAGGAGCAACAGATACGCAGTATTTT. The encoded protein is CASSPTGATDTQYF.

In its sample, this clonotype was seen many times. The CDR3 nucleotides are TGTGCCAGCAGCGTAGAGCCCTCTGGGGCCAACGTCCTGACTTTC. Translating it yields CASSVEPSGANVLTF. This chain uses TRBV9 with TRBJ2-6; D ambiguous. Germline V CDR1 and CDR2: SGDLS, YYNGEE. This CDR3 is 15 amino acids long. The V and J ends lost 0 bases and 0 bases respectively, with 4 bases between them.

Ten or more counts support this clonotype. The V gene is TRBV25-1, the J gene TRBJ2-6; D may correspond to TRBD1 or TRBD2 (5 bases each). This CDR3 region has 15 residues. V was clipped by 4 bases and J by 1 base, with 8 bases between them. From germline, CDR1 is MGHDK and CDR2 SYGVNS. The CDR3 DNA reads TGTGCCAGCAGTGTGGGGACGTCTGGGGCCAACGTCCTGACTTTC. Protein: CASSVGTSGANVLTF. The whole variable domain, remainder taken from reference TRBV25-1 and TRBJ2-6, is EADIYQTPRYLVIGTGKKITLECSQTMGHDKMYWYQQDPGMELHLIHYSYGVNSTEKGDLSSESTVSRIRTEHFPLTLESARPSHTSQYLCASSVGTSGANVLTFGAGSRLTVL.

In this sample, this clonotype turned up many times. The chain recombines TRBV29-1 with TRBJ2-7; D perhaps matches TRBD1 (6 bases). Trimming took off 6 bases at V and 8 bases at J, with 23 bases between the two ends. The CDR3 contains 14 residues. Germline assignment: CDR1 SQVTM and CDR2 ANQGSEA. Here the CDR3 DNA reads TGCAGCGTCTCCCTGGGAGCGGCCGGGACAAAGCAGTACTTC. This sequence encodes CSVSLGAAGTKQYF.

This clonotype was found many times. The rearrangement joins TRBV7-8 to TRBJ2-2; tentative D call: TRBD1 (6 bases). Trimming shortened V by 5 bases and J by 0 bases, and 13 bases separated the two germline ends. Germline V CDR1 and CDR2: SGHVS, FQNEAQ. The length of the CDR3 is 16 residues. CDR3 sequence reads: CASSTKNRANTGELFF. In DNA, the CDR3 is TGTGCCAGCAGCACTAAGAACAGGGCGAACACCGGGGAGCTGTTTTTT.

Ten or more counts support this clonotype. The gene calls are TRBV29-1 and TRBJ2-2; no definite D call. CDR3 length: 11 amino acids. The V and J ends lost 6 bases and 3 bases respectively, with 5 bases between them. The germline V gene encodes CDR1 SQVTM and CDR2 ANQGSEA. CDR3 nucleotides: TGCAGCGTATCGGACACCGGGGAGCTGTTTTTT. Protein product: CSVSDTGELFF.